This TCR beta chain was documented in a study of CD8 T cells in ankylosing spondylitis. The study's findings and limits: Some motif variants had been reported before (in reactive arthritis synovial fluid and blood). Disease-linked clones, CD8+, were relatively rare in peripheral blood. It was reported that disease-linked clones were significantly enriched in matched ankylosing spondylitis synovial fluid. Ankylosing spondylitis blood appeared to carry a characteristic TCR beta motif of roughly 8 highly homologous variants.

TCRdb reanalysed the 5' RACE reads using MiXCR and keeps one entry per CDR3 protein. Of about 89,000 distinct CDR3 sequences in the sample, roughly 30% were seen once. This clonotype was seen only a few times. Its antigen is not known. Germline-derived CDR1 and CDR2 are SGHTA and FQGNSA. Trimming took 6 bases from V and 8 from J; bases not matched to a gene: 9. The CDR3 contains 15 residues. This chain joins TRBV7-2 and TRBJ2-1, with 11 bases that match TRBD2. The sequence was collected from a male donor with ankylosing spondylitis or in good health (not recorded which). The sample was blood, either unsorted or a sorted T cell fraction (not recorded which). In DNA form, the CDR3 reads TGTGCCAGCAGACAAACTAGCGGGAGTCGCCATGAGCAGTTCTTC. Its translation: CASRQTSGSRHEQFF.